A single sample is the source of the 15 T cell receptor beta chains below, sequenced in a study of blood T cell repertoires in COVID-19. Only in-frame clones appear in the TCRdb table, and some are missing; sequencing was by immunoSEQ multiplex PCR. Of tens of thousands of clones in the sample, about 88% are singletons; the top ten hold about 5%. The sample taken for sequencing was peripheral blood. These receptors originate from a middle-aged man with active COVID-19.

CDR3 protein: CACAASSYTEAFF. CDR3 DNA: TGTGCATGTGCGGCGTCGTCGTACACTGAAGCTTTCTTT. The chain has TRBV19 and TRBJ1-1; D ambiguous. The germline V gene encodes CDR1 LNHDA and CDR2 SQIVND (reference sequence). The CDR3 sequence is 13 residues long.

V usage is TRBV7-8 and J usage is TRBJ1-6; 9 bases align to TRBD1. The germline V gene has CDR1 SGHVS and CDR2 FQNEAQ. CDR3 length: 14 residues. The V segment lost 1 base and the J segment 9 bases; nucleotides outside the gene matches: 1. CDR3 protein: CASSLDRGPSPLHF. Written as DNA, the CDR3 is TGTGCCAGCAGCTTAGACAGGGGGCCTTCACCCCTCCACTTT. Combining the CDR3 with reference TRBV7-8 and TRBJ1-6 gives the whole variable domain GAGVSQSPRYKVAKRGQDVALRCDPISGHVSLFWYQQALGQGPEFLTYFQNEAQLDKSGLPSDRFFAERPEGSVSTLKIQRTQQEDSAVYLCASSLDRGPSPLHFGNGTRLTVT.

On this clone: Compared with germline, one end of the junction differs, possibly owing to a read error. V and J are TRBV6-1 and TRBJ1-2, with a weak D call TRBD1 (6 bases). Germline V gene lookup returns CDR1 MNHNS and CDR2 SASEGT. This CDR3 region has 13 residues. This CDR3 is CASREEDRYGYTF. CDR3 in DNA: TGTGCCAGCAGGGAAGAAGACAGGTATGGCTACACCTTC.

J is TRBJ2-3 and V is TRBV5-1; TRBD2 matches at 8 bases. V gave up 0 bases and J gave up 3 bases; unmatched junction bases: 0. The CDR3 sequence is 14 residues long. CDR1 is SGHRS, CDR2 YFSETQ, per germline. DNA of the CDR3: TGCGCCAGCAGCTTGGGACTAGCGACAGATACGCAGTATTTT. Protein sequence: CASSLGLATDTQYF. The complete variable domain, with remaining parts taken from reference TRBV5-1 and TRBJ2-3, reads KAGVTQTPRYLIKTRGQQVTLSCSPISGHRSVSWYQQTPGQGLQFLFEYFSETQRNKGNFPGRFSGRQFSNSRSEMNVSTLELGDSALYLCASSLGLATDTQYFGPGTRLTVL.

The chain carries TRBV6-5 and TRBJ2-7; D ambiguous. CDR3 length: 14 amino acids. Trimming cost V 1 base and J 2 bases, with 9 bases left between them. In germline, CDR1 is MNHEY, CDR2 SVGAGI. CDR3 residues: CASSYYPSTYEQYF. CDR3 bases: TGTGCCAGCAGTTACTACCCGAGTACCTACGAGCAGTACTTC.

This chain connects TRBV19 to TRBJ1-1; 8 bases agree with TRBD1. J lost 5 bases, V lost 5 bases, and 4 bases had no gene match. The germline CDR1 and CDR2 sequences are LNHDA and SQIVND (reference sequence). There are 13 residues in the CDR3. The CDR3: CASSQDRETEAFF. In DNA, the CDR3 is TGTGCCAGTAGTCAGGACAGGGAAACTGAAGCTTTCTTT.

The chain links TRBV13 to TRBJ2-1, with 7 positions matching TRBD2. The junction had 7 bases not matched to a gene; V was cut back by 6 bases and J by 2 bases. The germline gives CDR1 PRHDT, CDR2 FYEKMQ (reference sequence). The CDR3 is 15 amino acids. The CDR3 DNA follows: TGTGCCAGCAGGCAACTAGCGCCCACCTACAATGAGCAGTTCTTC. Encoded protein: CASRQLAPTYNEQFF.

This CDR3 reads CASSQVDRAYEQYF. The CDR3 DNA is TGTGCCAGCAGCCAGGTGGACAGGGCCTACGAGCAGTACTTC. V usage is TRBV4-2 and J usage is TRBJ2-7; 8 bases match TRBD1. CDR1 and CDR2 from the germline V gene are LGHNA and YNFKEQ. The CDR3 extends over 14 amino acids. V trimming: 3 bases; J trimming: 2 bases; junction bases outside the gene matches: 3.

J is TRBJ1-5 and V is TRBV21-1; TRBD1 is the table's D call and was not checked against the DNA. TRBV21-1 is tagged as a pseudogene. The CDR3 loop spans 18 amino acids. The CDR3 coding sequence is TGTGCCAGCAGCAAATTGGGCCCGGGACAGGGGGCATCTCAGCCCCAGCATTTT. Amino acids: CASSKLGPGQGASQPQHF.

This chain joins TRBV7-7 and TRBJ2-5; TRBD2 aligns across 8 bases. J gave up 2 bases and V 3 bases, and 5 bases lay outside the gene matches. The CDR3 loop spans 15 amino acids. Per the germline V gene, CDR1 is SSHAT and CDR2 is FNYEAQ (reference sequence). CDR3 coding DNA: TGTGCCAGCAGCTTTACTAGCGGCATACAAGAGACCCAGTACTTC. This codes for CASSFTSGIQETQYF.

The genes are TRBV9 and TRBJ2-3; TRBD2 matches at 12 bases. Germline V gene sequence: CDR1 SGDLS, CDR2 YYNGEE. The V and J ends lost 3 bases and 0 bases, in that order; junction bases with no gene match: 8. There are 18 residues in the CDR3. In nucleotides, the CDR3 is TGTGCCAGCAGCGGTACTAGCGGGAGGATCCGTAGCACAGATACGCAGTATTTT. This codes for CASSGTSGRIRSTDTQYF.

CDR3 nucleotide sequence: TGTGCCAGCAGCCAGTCTGTCGCCTTCTACAGCACAGATACGCAGTATTTT. Translated, it gives CASSQSVAFYSTDTQYF. V and J are TRBV3-1 (or the pseudogene TRBV3-2) and TRBJ2-3; the D is unclear. Germline V CDR1 and CDR2: LGHDT, YNNKEL (reference sequence). This CDR3 comprises 17 residues. Trimming pared 3 bases from V and 0 bases from J, leaving 16 bases between.

The rearrangement joins TRBV11-2 to TRBJ2-1, with 15 bases that match TRBD2. CDR1 SGHAT and CDR2 FQNNGV come from the germline V gene. The V segment lost 4 bases and the J segment 7 bases; nucleotides outside the gene matches: 5. The CDR3 is 16 residues long. In nucleotides, the CDR3 is TGTGCCAGCAGCTCCCGGACTAGCGGGGGGGGGAATGAGCAGTTCTTC. Translating it yields CASSSRTSGGGNEQFF.

This chain links TRBV24-1 with TRBJ2-2; 10 bases are shared with TRBD1. J lost 4 bases, V lost 4 bases, and 8 bases had no gene match. This CDR3 is built from 17 residues. Germline V gives CDR1 KGHDR, CDR2 SFDVKD. The CDR3 spells CATSEPDRGLFTGELFF. CDR3 nucleotide sequence: TGTGCCACCAGTGAGCCTGACAGGGGGCTATTCACCGGGGAGCTGTTTTTT.

The chain has TRBV28 and TRBJ2-1, with 9 bases that match TRBD2. Looked up from germline, CDR1 is MDHEN and CDR2 is SYDVKM. The CDR3 covers 18 residues. V was clipped by 3 bases and J by 1 base; unmatched bases: 10. The CDR3 coding sequence is TGTGCCAGCAGTTTCTTCTCGCGGGAGGGTGGGTCCTACAATGAGCAGTTCTTC. It codes for CASSFFSREGGSYNEQFF.